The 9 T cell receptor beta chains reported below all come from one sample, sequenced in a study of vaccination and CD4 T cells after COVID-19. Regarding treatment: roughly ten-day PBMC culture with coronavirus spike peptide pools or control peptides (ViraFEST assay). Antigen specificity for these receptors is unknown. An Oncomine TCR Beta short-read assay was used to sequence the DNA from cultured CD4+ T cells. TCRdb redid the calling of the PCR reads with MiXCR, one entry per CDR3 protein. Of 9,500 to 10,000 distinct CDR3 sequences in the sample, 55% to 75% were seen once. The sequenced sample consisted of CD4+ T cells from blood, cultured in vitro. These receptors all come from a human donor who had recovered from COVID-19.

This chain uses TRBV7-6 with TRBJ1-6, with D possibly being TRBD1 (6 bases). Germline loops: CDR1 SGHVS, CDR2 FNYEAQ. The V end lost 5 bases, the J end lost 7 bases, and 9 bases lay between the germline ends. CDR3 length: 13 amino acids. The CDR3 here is CASSVQGNSPLHF. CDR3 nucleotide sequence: TGTGCCAGCAGCGTACAGGGAAATTCACCCCTCCACTTT.

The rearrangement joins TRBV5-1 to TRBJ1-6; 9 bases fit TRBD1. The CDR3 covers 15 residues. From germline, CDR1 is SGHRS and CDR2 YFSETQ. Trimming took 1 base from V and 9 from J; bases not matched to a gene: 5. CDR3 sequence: CASSLTGGSGSPLHF. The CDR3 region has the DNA TGCGCCAGCAGCTTGACAGGGGGCTCAGGTTCACCCCTCCACTTT. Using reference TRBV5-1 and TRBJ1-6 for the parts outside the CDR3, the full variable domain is KAGVTQTPRYLIKTRGQQVTLSCSPISGHRSVSWYQQTPGQGLQFLFEYFSETQRNKGNFPGRFSGRQFSNSRSEMNVSTLELGDSALYLCASSLTGGSGSPLHFGNGTRLTVT.

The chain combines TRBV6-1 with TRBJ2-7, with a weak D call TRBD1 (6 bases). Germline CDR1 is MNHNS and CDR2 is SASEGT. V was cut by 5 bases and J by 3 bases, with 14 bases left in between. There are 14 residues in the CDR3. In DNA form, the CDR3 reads TGTGCCAGCAGTCGACGGGACATCCACTACGAGCAGTACTTC. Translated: CASSRRDIHYEQYF.

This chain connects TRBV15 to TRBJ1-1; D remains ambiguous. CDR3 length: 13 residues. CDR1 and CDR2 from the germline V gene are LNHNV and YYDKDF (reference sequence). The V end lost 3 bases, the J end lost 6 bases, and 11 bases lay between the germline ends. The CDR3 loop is CATSSQRLAEAFF. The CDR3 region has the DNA TGTGCCACCAGCAGCCAGCGACTGGCTGAAGCTTTCTTT.

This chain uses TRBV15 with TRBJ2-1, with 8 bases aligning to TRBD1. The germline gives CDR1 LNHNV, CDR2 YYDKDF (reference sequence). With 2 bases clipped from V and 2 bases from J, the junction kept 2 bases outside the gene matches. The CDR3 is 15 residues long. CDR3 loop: CATSRPGQAYNEQFF. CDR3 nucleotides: TGTGCCACCAGCAGACCGGGACAGGCCTACAATGAGCAGTTCTTC.

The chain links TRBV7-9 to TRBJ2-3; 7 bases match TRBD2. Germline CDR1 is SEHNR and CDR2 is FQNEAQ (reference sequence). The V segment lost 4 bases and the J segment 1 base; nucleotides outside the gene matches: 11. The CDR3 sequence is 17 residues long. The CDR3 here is CASSSPGGSWGTDTQYF. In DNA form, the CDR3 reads TGTGCCAGCAGCTCACCAGGCGGGAGCTGGGGCACAGATACGCAGTATTTT.

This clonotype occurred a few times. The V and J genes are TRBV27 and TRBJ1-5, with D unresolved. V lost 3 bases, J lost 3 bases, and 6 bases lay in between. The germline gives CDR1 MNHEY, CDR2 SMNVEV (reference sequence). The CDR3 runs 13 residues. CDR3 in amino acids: CASSFSLNQPQHF. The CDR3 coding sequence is TGTGCCAGCAGTTTTAGTCTCAATCAGCCCCAGCATTTT.

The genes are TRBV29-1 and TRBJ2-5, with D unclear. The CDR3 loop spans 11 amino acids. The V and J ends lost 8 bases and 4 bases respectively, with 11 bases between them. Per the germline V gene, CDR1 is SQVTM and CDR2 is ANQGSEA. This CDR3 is CSLGEIETQYF. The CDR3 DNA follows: TGCAGCCTCGGAGAGATAGAGACCCAGTACTTC.

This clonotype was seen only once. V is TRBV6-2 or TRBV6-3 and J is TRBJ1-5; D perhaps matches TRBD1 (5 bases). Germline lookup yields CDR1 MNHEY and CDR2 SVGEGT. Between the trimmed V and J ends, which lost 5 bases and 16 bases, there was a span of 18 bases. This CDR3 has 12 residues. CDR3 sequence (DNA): TGTGCCAGCAGTCCCGGGACGGGCGGGGAACATTTT. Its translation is CASSPGTGGEHF.